This T cell receptor (beta chain) was obtained from a study of pediatric ulcerative colitis. During colonoscopy, one to two rectal pinch biopsies were collected. The germline V gene has CDR1 SGHRS and CDR2 YFSETQ. The CDR3 runs 12 residues. The V end was cut by 2 bases, the J end by 9 bases, with 11 bases between. Libraries were prepared by immunoSEQ multiplex PCR; TCRdb keeps only in-frame clonotypes and omits some of them. Of around 20,000 clones detected, roughly four fifths appear once; the ten largest clones hold 5.5% to 8%. This clonotype was sampled from a boy younger than 18 with moderate ulcerative colitis. The V gene is TRBV5-1, the J gene TRBJ1-1; no reliable D call. The specimen was gut tissue. The CDR3 coding sequence is TGCGCCAGCAGCTTTTCACGGGAAAAAGCTTTCTTT. This sequence encodes CASSFSREKAFF.